Below are 28 T cell receptor beta chains sequenced from a single sample in a study of blood T cell repertoires in COVID-19. Produced via immunoSEQ multiplex PCR; TCRdb's table is partial and in-frame only. The sample includes 110,000 or so clones, more than 75% of them seen just once. The sample taken for sequencing was peripheral blood. These receptors all come from a woman aged 40 to 50 with acute or convalescent COVID-19.

Only one count was recorded for this clone. The chain employs TRBV7-9 and TRBJ1-6; D may be TRBD1 (6 bases). The CDR3 contains 15 residues. V lost 1 base and J lost 10, with 14 bases in between. Germline V gene lookup returns CDR1 SEHNR and CDR2 FQNEAQ (reference sequence). The CDR3 sequence: CASSLEGVGGSPLHF. CDR3 coding DNA: TGTGCCAGCAGCTTAGAGGGGGTAGGAGGATCACCCCTCCACTTT.

The V call is TRBV30, the J call TRBJ1-5; D perhaps matches TRBD1 (5 bases). CDR3 length equals 14 residues. Germline CDR1 GTSNPN, CDR2 SVGIG (reference sequence). The V gene lost 4 bases and the J gene lost 7 bases, with 17 bases spanning the gap. This CDR3 reads CAWTDRGSGQPQHF. CDR3 DNA sequence: TGTGCCTGGACCGACCGGGGGAGTGGGCAGCCCCAGCATTTT.

J is TRBJ1-1 and V is TRBV18; D is undetermined. The CDR3 length is 15 residues. From germline, CDR1 is KGHSH and CDR2 LQKENI. The V end was cut by 3 bases, the J end by 1 base, with 12 bases between. In DNA form, the CDR3 reads TGTGCCAGCTCACCGGCCGCCCTCACGAACACTGAAGCTTTCTTT. Its translation is CASSPAALTNTEAFF.

The V call is TRBV9, the J call TRBJ2-2, with 14 positions matching TRBD2. Per germline, CDR1 SGDLS and CDR2 YYNGEE. Trimming removed 4 bases from V and 12 bases from J; junction bases left unmatched: 8. This CDR3 spans 15 amino acids. Written as DNA, the CDR3 is TGTGCCAGCAGCCCGACTAGCGGGGGGGCCCGTAAGCTGTTTTTT. It translates to CASSPTSGGARKLFF.

This clone has only one observation. The chain joins TRBV4-3 to TRBJ1-2, with D perhaps TRBD1 (6 bases). The V end was cut by 0 bases, the J end by 4 bases, with 18 bases between. The CDR3 contains 17 residues. Germline V lookup: CDR1 LGHNA, CDR2 YSLEER. Written as DNA, the CDR3 is TGCGCCAGCAGCCAAGATCTTGGGGACGGACAGCTCTATGGCTACACCTTC. Its translation: CASSQDLGDGQLYGYTF.

This clone was recorded only once. The J gene is TRBJ1-5, the V gene TRBV7-9, with 8 bases fitting TRBD1. This CDR3 comprises 14 residues. J gave up 6 bases and V 5 bases, and 6 bases lay outside the gene matches. Germline lookup yields CDR1 SEHNR and CDR2 FQNEAQ (reference sequence). CDR3 loop: CASSHGQGPQPQHF. The CDR3 region has the DNA TGTGCCAGCAGCCACGGACAGGGTCCTCAGCCCCAGCATTTT. The whole variable domain, remainder taken from reference TRBV7-9 and TRBJ1-5, is DTGVSQNPRHKITKRGQNVTFRCDPISEHNRLYWYRQTLGQGPEFLTYFQNEAQLEKSRLLSDRFSAERPKGSFSTLEIQRTEQGDSAMYLCASSHGQGPQPQHFGDGTRLSIL.

The genes are TRBV6-5 and TRBJ1-5, with D unresolved. Germline CDR1 MNHEY, CDR2 SVGAGI. V was pared by 9 bases and J by 6 bases, with 18 bases between. The CDR3 runs to 14 residues. The CDR3 nucleotides read TGTGCCAGTAGCGGGATCAGCAGTGGTCAGCCCCAGCATTTT. It specifies CASSGISSGQPQHF.

Here the CDR3 reads CASSLGGTDEQYF. As DNA, the CDR3 is TGTGCCAGCAGCTTAGGGGGGACAGACGAGCAGTACTTC. The rearrangement uses TRBV7-8 and TRBJ2-7; 7 bases match TRBD1. Germline loops: CDR1 SGHVS, CDR2 FQNEAQ. The CDR3 totals 13 residues. V lost 1 base to trimming and J lost 5 bases; unmatched junction nucleotides: 2. Using reference TRBV7-8 and TRBJ2-7 for the parts outside the CDR3, the full variable domain is GAGVSQSPRYKVAKRGQDVALRCDPISGHVSLFWYQQALGQGPEFLTYFQNEAQLDKSGLPSDRFFAERPEGSVSTLKIQRTQQEDSAVYLCASSLGGTDEQYFGPGTRLTVT.

This clone was seen a single time. The CDR3 reads CASSMVRGVVNEQFF. The CDR3 DNA is TGTGCCAGCAGCATGGTGCGGGGGGTGGTGAATGAGCAGTTCTTC. V gene TRBV11-2 combines with J gene TRBJ2-1, with 8 nucleotides matching TRBD2. Trimming removed 5 bases from V and 7 bases from J; junction bases left unmatched: 10. There are 15 residues in the CDR3. Germline loops: CDR1 SGHAT, CDR2 FQNNGV.

This rearrangement joins TRBV5-1 to TRBJ1-3, with 9 bases lining up with TRBD1. After removal of 3 bases from V and 4 bases from J, the junction contained 14 bases not matched to a gene. This CDR3 has 18 residues. Germline lookup yields CDR1 SGHRS and CDR2 YFSETQ. The chain's CDR3 is CASSYTLTRQGGGNTIYF. The CDR3 DNA follows: TGCGCCAGCAGCTACACACTTACAAGACAGGGGGGCGGAAACACCATATATTTT.

This clone appeared a few times. The rearrangement joins TRBV7-7 to TRBJ2-3; D gene uncertain. CDR3 length: 13 amino acids. V lost 2 bases to trimming and J lost 6 bases, with 9 bases between them. Germline V lookup: CDR1 SSHAT, CDR2 FNYEAQ (reference sequence). In nucleotides, the CDR3 is TGTGCCAGCAGCTTATTCCCGCGGGATACGCAGTATTTT. It codes for CASSLFPRDTQYF.

This chain connects TRBV3-1 (or the pseudogene TRBV3-2) to TRBJ2-3; D is unclear. The CDR3 contains 13 residues. The V end was cut by 4 bases, the J end by 2 bases, with 7 bases between. CDR1 and CDR2 from the germline V gene are LGHDT and YNNKEL (reference sequence). CDR3 nucleotide sequence: TGTGCCAGCAGCCCCCCGTACACAGATACGCAGTATTTT. This codes for CASSPPYTDTQYF.

The chain combines TRBV19 with TRBJ2-5; 8 nucleotides match TRBD1. This CDR3 is 16 amino acids long. Germline V gene sequence: CDR1 LNHDA, CDR2 SQIVND (reference sequence). The V gene end was trimmed by 3 bases and the J gene end by 1 base; junction bases not matched to a gene: 7. CDR3 protein: CASSMTKGTGQETQYF. CDR3 bases: TGTGCCAGTAGTATGACCAAGGGGACAGGCCAAGAGACCCAGTACTTC. Full variable domain (missing parts from reference TRBV19 and TRBJ2-5): DGGITQSPKYLFRKEGQNVTLSCEQNLNHDAMYWYRQDPGQGLRLIYYSQIVNDFQKGDIAEGYSVSREKKESFPLTVTSAQKNPTAFYLCASSMTKGTGQETQYFGPGTRLLVL.

The rearrangement joins TRBV2 to TRBJ2-1; tentatively, D is TRBD2 (5 bases). In germline, CDR1 is SNHLY, CDR2 FYNNEI. This CDR3 comprises 14 residues. Trimming removed 5 bases from V and 3 bases from J, with 11 bases in between. The CDR3: CASSSTAGYNEQFF. For the CDR3, the DNA is TGTGCCAGCAGTTCGACGGCGGGCTACAATGAGCAGTTCTTC.

The CDR3 region has the DNA TGTGCCAGCAGTGAACAAAACGACATGTACGAGCAGTACTTC. Translating it yields CASSEQNDMYEQYF. The chain recombines TRBV6-1 with TRBJ2-7; D gene unclear. Germline V CDR1 and CDR2: MNHNS, SASEGT. This CDR3 spans 14 amino acids. V shed 2 bases and J shed 4 bases, with 12 bases lying between them.

The table lists this clone with a count of one. The chain couples TRBV6-5 to TRBJ2-7, with a weak D call TRBD2 (6 bases). Germline assignment: CDR1 MNHEY and CDR2 SVGAGI. V lost 6 bases, J lost 2 bases, and 14 bases lay in between. CDR3 length equals 14 residues. The DNA of the CDR3 is TGTGCCAGCAGCTCAGGGAGGCAGGCCTACGAGCAGTACTTC. Translation: CASSSGRQAYEQYF.

This chain joins TRBV7-2 and TRBJ2-3, with TRBD2 identical over 8 bases. Germline V gene lookup returns CDR1 SGHTA and CDR2 FQGNSA. The CDR3 runs to 15 residues. J gave up 2 bases and V 5 bases, and 6 bases lay outside the gene matches. Written as DNA, the CDR3 is TGTGCCAGCAGCCCGGGAGGGCGGGCCACAGATACGCAGTATTTT. Its translation is CASSPGGRATDTQYF.

This chain uses TRBV6-5 with TRBJ1-3, with 9 bases aligning to TRBD1. The germline CDR1 and CDR2 sequences are MNHEY and SVGAGI. This CDR3 is built from 14 residues. V lost 6 bases, J lost 1 base, and 1 base stayed unmatched. The CDR3 region is CASRTGGSGNTIYF. Here the CDR3 DNA reads TGTGCCAGCAGGACAGGGGGGTCTGGAAACACCATATATTTT.

J is TRBJ2-7 and V is TRBV6-5, with D possibly matching TRBD2 (5 bases). Germline assignment: CDR1 MNHEY and CDR2 SVGAGI. This CDR3 is 16 amino acids long. V gave up 0 bases and J gave up 0 bases, with 12 bases separating them. CDR3 protein: CASSYSGLAASYEQYF. Written as DNA, the CDR3 is TGTGCCAGCAGTTACTCGGGTCTAGCAGCCTCCTACGAGCAGTACTTC.

This clone was observed a handful of times. This chain connects TRBV2 to TRBJ1-5; TRBD1 is a possible D gene (5 bases). V gave up 6 bases and J gave up 4 bases, with 16 bases separating them. CDR3 size: 15 residues. Germline CDR1 is SNHLY and CDR2 is FYNNEI. DNA for the CDR3: TGTGCCAGCAGCCCTAACACAGGTGTTAATCAGCCCCAGCATTTT. It is translated as CASSPNTGVNQPQHF.

The rearrangement links TRBV7-9 to TRBJ2-4, with TRBD2 matching 12 bases. This CDR3 region has 18 residues. CDR1 is SEHNR, CDR2 FQNEAQ, per germline (reference sequence). The V and J ends lost 5 bases and 1 base, in that order; junction bases with no gene match: 9. Here the CDR3 DNA reads TGTGCCAGCAGCACTACTAGCGGGGGGACCCCGGCCAAAAACATTCAGTACTTC. Translated: CASSTTSGGTPAKNIQYF.

The chain employs TRBV28 and TRBJ1-2; 8 bases align to TRBD1. With 1 base clipped from V and 1 base from J, the junction kept 5 bases outside the gene matches. The CDR3 has 16 residues. Germline lookup yields CDR1 MDHEN and CDR2 SYDVKM. The CDR3 is CASSLSQGAGNYGYTF. CDR3 sequence (DNA): TGTGCCAGCAGTTTATCGCAGGGGGCTGGTAACTATGGCTACACCTTC.

This clone has a single count. The V gene is TRBV6-5, the J gene TRBJ2-1; 13 positions agree with TRBD2. This CDR3 comprises 15 residues. The germline V gene encodes CDR1 MNHEY and CDR2 SVGAGI. Trimming took 6 bases from V and 8 from J; bases not matched to a gene: 7. CDR3 region: CASSRLAGGHDEQFF. CDR3 nucleotides: TGTGCCAGCAGCCGACTAGCGGGGGGCCACGATGAGCAGTTCTTC.

This chain joins TRBV30 and TRBJ1-2, with D maybe TRBD1 (6 bases). CDR1 GTSNPN and CDR2 SVGIG come from the germline V gene (reference sequence). This CDR3 contains 13 residues. Trimming took off 1 base at V and 2 bases at J, with 8 bases between the two ends. The CDR3 coding sequence is TGTGCCTGGAGTGGACAGGAGAACTATGGCTACACCTTC. This codes for CAWSGQENYGYTF. Full variable domain (remainder filled in from reference TRBV30 and TRBJ1-2): SQTIHQWPATLVQPVGSPLSLECTVEGTSNPNLYWYRQAAGRGLQLLFYSVGIGQISSEVPQNLSASRPQDRQFILSSKKLLLSDSGFYLCAWSGQENYGYTFGSGTRLTVV.

The chain couples TRBV6-5 to TRBJ2-3; weak D call: TRBD2 (6 bases). Germline V gene lookup returns CDR1 MNHEY and CDR2 SVGAGI. The germline V and J ends were trimmed by 6 bases and 3 bases, with 16 bases remaining between them. The CDR3 totals 15 residues. Here the CDR3 DNA reads TGTGCCAGCAGGCAGTGGAGTGGGAGGACAGATACGCAGTATTTT. It specifies CASRQWSGRTDTQYF.

This chain joins TRBV27 and TRBJ1-6; 8 nucleotides line up with TRBD1. The CDR3 consists of 16 residues. With V trimmed by 3 bases and J by 3 bases, 4 bases remained unmatched. Germline loops: CDR1 MNHEY, CDR2 SMNVEV (reference sequence). In DNA, the CDR3 is TGTGCCAGCAGTTTCCGTGGACAGGGCTATAATTCACCCCTCCACTTT. This gives the protein CASSFRGQGYNSPLHF.

This clone showed up just a few times. This CDR3 reads CASSSGQVPNEKLFF. The CDR3 DNA is TGTGCCAGCAGTTCGGGACAGGTACCTAATGAAAAACTGTTTTTT. The genes are TRBV6-5 and TRBJ1-4, with TRBD1 matching over 8 bases. This CDR3 comprises 15 residues. V shed 4 bases, J shed 3 bases, and the junction held 4 bases outside the gene matches. The germline V gene encodes CDR1 MNHEY and CDR2 SVGAGI.

The chain links TRBV19 to TRBJ1-1, with 8 bases fitting TRBD1. Germline CDR1 and CDR2: LNHDA and SQIVND (reference sequence). Losses at the gene ends were 5 bases for V and 11 bases for J; bases not matched to a gene: 10. This CDR3 spans 13 amino acids. CDR3 sequence (DNA): TGTGCCAGTAGTCCAAGGGACAGGCTGACTGCTTTCTTT. This sequence encodes CASSPRDRLTAFF. The whole variable domain, remainder taken from reference TRBV19 and TRBJ1-1, is DGGITQSPKYLFRKEGQNVTLSCEQNLNHDAMYWYRQDPGQGLRLIYYSQIVNDFQKGDIAEGYSVSREKKESFPLTVTSAQKNPTAFYLCASSPRDRLTAFFGQGTRLTVV.